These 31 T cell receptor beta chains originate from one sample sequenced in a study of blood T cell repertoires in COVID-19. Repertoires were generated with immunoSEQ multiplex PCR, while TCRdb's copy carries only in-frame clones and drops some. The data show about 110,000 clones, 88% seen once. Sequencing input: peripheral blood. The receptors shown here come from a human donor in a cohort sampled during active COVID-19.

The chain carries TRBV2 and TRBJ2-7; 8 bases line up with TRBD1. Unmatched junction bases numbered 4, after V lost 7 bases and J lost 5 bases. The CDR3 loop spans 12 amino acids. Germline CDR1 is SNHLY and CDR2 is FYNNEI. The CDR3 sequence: CASTGQGHEQYF. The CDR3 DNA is TGTGCCAGCACCGGACAGGGCCACGAGCAGTACTTC.

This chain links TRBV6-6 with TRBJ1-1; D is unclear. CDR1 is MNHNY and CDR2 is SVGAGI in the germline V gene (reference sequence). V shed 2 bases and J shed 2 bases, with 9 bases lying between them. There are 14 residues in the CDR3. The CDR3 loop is CASSYGQVNTEAFF. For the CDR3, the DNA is TGTGCCAGCAGTTACGGGCAGGTTAACACTGAAGCTTTCTTT.

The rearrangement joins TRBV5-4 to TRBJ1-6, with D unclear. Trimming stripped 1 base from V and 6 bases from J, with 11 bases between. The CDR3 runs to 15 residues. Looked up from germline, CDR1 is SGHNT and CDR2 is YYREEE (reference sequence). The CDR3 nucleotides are TGTGCCAGCAGCTTGTCGAGGCAGCCTAATTCACCCCTCCACTTT. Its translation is CASSLSRQPNSPLHF. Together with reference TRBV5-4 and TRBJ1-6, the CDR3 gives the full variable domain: ETGVTQSPTHLIKTRGQQVTLRCSSQSGHNTVSWYQQALGQGPQFIFQYYREEENGRGNFPPRFSGLQFPNYSSELNVNALELDDSALYLCASSLSRQPNSPLHFGNGTRLTVT.

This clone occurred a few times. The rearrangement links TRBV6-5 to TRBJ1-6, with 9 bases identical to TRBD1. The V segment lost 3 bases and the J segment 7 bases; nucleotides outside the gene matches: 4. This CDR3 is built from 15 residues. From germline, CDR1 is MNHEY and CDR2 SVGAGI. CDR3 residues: CASSYWDRVNSPLHF. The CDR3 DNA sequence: TGTGCCAGCAGTTATTGGGACAGGGTGAATTCACCCCTCCACTTT.

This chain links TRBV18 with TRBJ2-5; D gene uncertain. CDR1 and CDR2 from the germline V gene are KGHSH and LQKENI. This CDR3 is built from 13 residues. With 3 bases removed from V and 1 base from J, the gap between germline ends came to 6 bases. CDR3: CASSPAVQETQYF. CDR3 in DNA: TGTGCCAGCTCACCGGCAGTCCAAGAGACCCAGTACTTC. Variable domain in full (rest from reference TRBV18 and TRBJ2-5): NAGVMQNPRHLVRRRGQEARLRCSPMKGHSHVYWYRQLPEEGLKFMVYLQKENIIDESGMPKERFSAEFPKEGPSILRIQQVVRGDSAAYFCASSPAVQETQYFGPGTRLLVL.

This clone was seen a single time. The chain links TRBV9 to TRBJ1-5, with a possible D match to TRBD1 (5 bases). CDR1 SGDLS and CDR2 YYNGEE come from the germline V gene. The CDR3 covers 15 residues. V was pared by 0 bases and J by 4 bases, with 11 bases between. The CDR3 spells CASSVGGGLNQPQHF. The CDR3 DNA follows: TGTGCCAGCAGCGTAGGGGGGGGACTTAATCAGCCCCAGCATTTT.

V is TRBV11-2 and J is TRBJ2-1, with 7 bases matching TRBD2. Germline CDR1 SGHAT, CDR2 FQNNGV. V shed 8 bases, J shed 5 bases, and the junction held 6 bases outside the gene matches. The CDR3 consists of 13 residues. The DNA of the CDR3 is TGTGCCAGCTCCGGACTAGGCGACAATGAGCAGTTCTTC. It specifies CASSGLGDNEQFF.

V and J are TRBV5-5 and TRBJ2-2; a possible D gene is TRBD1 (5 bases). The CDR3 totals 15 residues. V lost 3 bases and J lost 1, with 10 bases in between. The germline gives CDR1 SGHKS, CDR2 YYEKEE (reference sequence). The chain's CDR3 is CASSSDDRNTGELFF. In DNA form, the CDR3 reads TGTGCCAGCAGCTCCGACGACAGGAACACCGGGGAGCTGTTTTTT.

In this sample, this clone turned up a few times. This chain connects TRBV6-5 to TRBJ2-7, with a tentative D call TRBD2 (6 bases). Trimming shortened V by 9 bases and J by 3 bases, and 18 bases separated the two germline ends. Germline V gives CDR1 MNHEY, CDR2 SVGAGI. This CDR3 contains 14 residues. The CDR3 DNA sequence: TGTGCCAGTTCCCACTCGGAGGGTATCTACGAGCAGTACTTC. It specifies CASSHSEGIYEQYF.

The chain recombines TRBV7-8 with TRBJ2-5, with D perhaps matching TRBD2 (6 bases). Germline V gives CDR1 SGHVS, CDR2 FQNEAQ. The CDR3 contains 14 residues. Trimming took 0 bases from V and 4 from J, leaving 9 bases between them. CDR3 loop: CASSLAGGGETQYF. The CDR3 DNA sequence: TGTGCCAGCAGCTTAGCGGGGGGAGGAGAGACCCAGTACTTC.

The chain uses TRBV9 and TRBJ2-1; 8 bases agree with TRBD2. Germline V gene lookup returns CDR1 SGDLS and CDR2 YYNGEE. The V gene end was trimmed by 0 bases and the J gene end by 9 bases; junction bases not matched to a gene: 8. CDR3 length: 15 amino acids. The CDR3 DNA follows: TGTGCCAGCAGCGTAGTTCTAGCGGGTCCCGCTGAGCAGTTCTTC. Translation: CASSVVLAGPAEQFF. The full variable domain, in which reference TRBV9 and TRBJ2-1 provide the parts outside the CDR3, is DSGVTQTPKHLITATGQRVTLRCSPRSGDLSVYWYQQSLDQGLQFLIQYYNGEERAKGNILERFSAQQFPDLHSELNLSSLELGDSALYFCASSVVLAGPAEQFFGPGTRLTVL.

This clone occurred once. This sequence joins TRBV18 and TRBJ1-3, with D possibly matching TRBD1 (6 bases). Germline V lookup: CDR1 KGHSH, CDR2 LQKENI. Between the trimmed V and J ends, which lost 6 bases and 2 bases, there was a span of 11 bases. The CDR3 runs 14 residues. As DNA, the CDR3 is TGTGCCAGCTCGATCGACAGGACTGGAAACACCATATATTTT. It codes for CASSIDRTGNTIYF. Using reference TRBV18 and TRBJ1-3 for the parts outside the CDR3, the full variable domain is NAGVMQNPRHLVRRRGQEARLRCSPMKGHSHVYWYRQLPEEGLKFMVYLQKENIIDESGMPKERFSAEFPKEGPSILRIQQVVRGDSAAYFCASSIDRTGNTIYFGEGSWLTVV.

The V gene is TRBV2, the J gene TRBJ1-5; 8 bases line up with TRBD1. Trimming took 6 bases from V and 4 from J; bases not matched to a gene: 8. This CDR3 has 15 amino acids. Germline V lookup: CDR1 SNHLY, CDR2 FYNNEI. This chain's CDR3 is CASSAGQGLNQPQHF. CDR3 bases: TGTGCCAGCAGCGCAGGACAGGGCTTAAATCAGCCCCAGCATTTT.

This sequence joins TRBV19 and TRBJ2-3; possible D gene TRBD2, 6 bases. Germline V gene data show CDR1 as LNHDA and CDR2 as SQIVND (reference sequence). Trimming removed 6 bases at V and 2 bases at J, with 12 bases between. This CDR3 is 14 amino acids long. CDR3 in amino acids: CASSLGGYTDTQYF. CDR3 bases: TGTGCCAGTAGCCTCGGGGGTTACACAGATACGCAGTATTTT.

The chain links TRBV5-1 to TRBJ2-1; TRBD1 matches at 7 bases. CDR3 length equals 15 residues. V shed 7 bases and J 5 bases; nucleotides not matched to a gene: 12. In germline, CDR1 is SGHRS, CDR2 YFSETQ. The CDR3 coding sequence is TGCGCCAGCTTCCCCACAGGGGTAGGGAACAATGAGCAGTTCTTC. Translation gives CASFPTGVGNNEQFF. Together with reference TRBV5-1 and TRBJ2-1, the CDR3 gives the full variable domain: KAGVTQTPRYLIKTRGQQVTLSCSPISGHRSVSWYQQTPGQGLQFLFEYFSETQRNKGNFPGRFSGRQFSNSRSEMNVSTLELGDSALYLCASFPTGVGNNEQFFGPGTRLTVL.

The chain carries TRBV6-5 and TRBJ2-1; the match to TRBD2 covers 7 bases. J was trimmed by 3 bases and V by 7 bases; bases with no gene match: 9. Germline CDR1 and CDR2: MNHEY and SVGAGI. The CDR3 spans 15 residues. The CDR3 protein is CASTPLERDYNEQFF. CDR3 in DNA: TGTGCCAGCACCCCGCTGGAGCGGGACTACAATGAGCAGTTCTTC.

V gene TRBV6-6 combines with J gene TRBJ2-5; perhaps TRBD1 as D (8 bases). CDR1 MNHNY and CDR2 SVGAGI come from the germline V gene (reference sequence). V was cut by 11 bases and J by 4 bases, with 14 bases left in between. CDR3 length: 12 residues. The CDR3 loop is CAGRGTGETQYF. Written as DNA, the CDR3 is TGTGCCGGGAGGGGGACAGGAGAGACCCAGTACTTC.

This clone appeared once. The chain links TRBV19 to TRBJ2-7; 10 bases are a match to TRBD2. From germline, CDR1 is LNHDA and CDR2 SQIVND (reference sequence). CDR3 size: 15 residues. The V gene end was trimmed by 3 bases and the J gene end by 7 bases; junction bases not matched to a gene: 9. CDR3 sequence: CASSISSSGSWEQYF. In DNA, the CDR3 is TGTGCCAGTAGTATTTCTTCTAGCGGGAGTTGGGAGCAGTACTTC.

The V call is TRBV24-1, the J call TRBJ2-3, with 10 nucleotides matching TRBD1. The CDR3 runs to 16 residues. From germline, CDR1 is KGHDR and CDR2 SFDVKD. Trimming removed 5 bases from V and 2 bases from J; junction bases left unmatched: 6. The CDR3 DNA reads TGTGCCACCAGTGCACCGGGACAGGGGACCACAGATACGCAGTATTTT. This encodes CATSAPGQGTTDTQYF.

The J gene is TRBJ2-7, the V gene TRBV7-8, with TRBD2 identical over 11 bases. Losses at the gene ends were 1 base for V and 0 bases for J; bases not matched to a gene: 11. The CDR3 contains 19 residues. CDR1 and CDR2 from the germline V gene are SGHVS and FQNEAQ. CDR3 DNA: TGTGCCAGCAGCTTAGAGTCTGTGACTAGCGGGATTATCTCCTACGAGCAGTACTTC. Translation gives CASSLESVTSGIISYEQYF. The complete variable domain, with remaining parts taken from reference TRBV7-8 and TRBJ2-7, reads GAGVSQSPRYKVAKRGQDVALRCDPISGHVSLFWYQQALGQGPEFLTYFQNEAQLDKSGLPSDRFFAERPEGSVSTLKIQRTQQEDSAVYLCASSLESVTSGIISYEQYFGPGTRLTVT.

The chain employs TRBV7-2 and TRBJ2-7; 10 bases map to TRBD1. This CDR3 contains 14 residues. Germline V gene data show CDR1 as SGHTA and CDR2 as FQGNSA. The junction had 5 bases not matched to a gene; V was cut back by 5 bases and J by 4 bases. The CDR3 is CASSVGTGVYEQYF. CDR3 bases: TGTGCCAGCAGCGTCGGGACAGGGGTGTACGAGCAGTACTTC. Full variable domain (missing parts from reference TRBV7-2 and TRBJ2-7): GAGVSQSPSNKVTEKGKDVELRCDPISGHTALYWYRQSLGQGLEFLIYFQGNSAPDKSGLPSDRFSAERTGGSVSTLTIQRTQQEDSAVYLCASSVGTGVYEQYFGPGTRLTVT.

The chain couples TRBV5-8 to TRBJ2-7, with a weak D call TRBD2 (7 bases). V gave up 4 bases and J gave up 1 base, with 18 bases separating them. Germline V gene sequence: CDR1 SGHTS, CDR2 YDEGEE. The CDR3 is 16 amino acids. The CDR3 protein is CASSMGGGRDSYEQYF. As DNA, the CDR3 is TGTGCCAGCAGCATGGGAGGGGGACGCGATTCCTACGAGCAGTACTTC.

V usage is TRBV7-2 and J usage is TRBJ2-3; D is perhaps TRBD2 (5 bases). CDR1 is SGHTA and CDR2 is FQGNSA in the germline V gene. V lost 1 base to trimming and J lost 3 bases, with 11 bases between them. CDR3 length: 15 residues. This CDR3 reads CASSLVRAGTDTQYF. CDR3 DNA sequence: TGTGCCAGCAGCTTAGTGAGGGCCGGGACAGATACGCAGTATTTT. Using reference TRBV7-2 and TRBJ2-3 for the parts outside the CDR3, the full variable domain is GAGVSQSPSNKVTEKGKDVELRCDPISGHTALYWYRQSLGQGLEFLIYFQGNSAPDKSGLPSDRFSAERTGGSVSTLTIQRTQQEDSAVYLCASSLVRAGTDTQYFGPGTRLTVL.

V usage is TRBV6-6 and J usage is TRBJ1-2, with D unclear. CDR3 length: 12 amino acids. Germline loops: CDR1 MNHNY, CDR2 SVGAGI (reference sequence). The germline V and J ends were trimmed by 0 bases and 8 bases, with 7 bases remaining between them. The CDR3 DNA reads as TGTGCCAGCAGTTACTCTACAGAAGGCTACACCTTC. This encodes CASSYSTEGYTF.

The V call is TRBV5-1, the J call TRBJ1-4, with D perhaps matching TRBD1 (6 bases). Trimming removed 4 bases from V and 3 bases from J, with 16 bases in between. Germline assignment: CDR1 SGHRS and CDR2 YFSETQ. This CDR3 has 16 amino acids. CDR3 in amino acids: CASSAGAGVANEKLFF. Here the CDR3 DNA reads TGCGCCAGCAGCGCGGGGGCAGGAGTGGCTAATGAAAAACTGTTTTTT.

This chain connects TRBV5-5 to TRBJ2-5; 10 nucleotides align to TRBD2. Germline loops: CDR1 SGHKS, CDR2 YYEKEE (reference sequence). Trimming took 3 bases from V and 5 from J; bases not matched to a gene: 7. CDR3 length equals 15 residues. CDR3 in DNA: TGTGCCAGCAGCTCTAGCGGGGGCCGGGGGGAGACCCAGTACTTC. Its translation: CASSSSGGRGETQYF.

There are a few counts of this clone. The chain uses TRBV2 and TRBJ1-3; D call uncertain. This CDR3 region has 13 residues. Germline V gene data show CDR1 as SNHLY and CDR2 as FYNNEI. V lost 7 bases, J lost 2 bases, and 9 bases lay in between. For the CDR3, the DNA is TGTGCCAGCACTGTGGGCCCTGGAAACACCATATATTTT. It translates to CASTVGPGNTIYF. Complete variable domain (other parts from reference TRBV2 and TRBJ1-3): EPEVTQTPSHQVTQMGQEVILRCVPISNHLYFYWYRQILGQKVEFLVSFYNNEISEKSEIFDDQFSVERPDGSNFTLKIRSTKLEDSAMYFCASTVGPGNTIYFGEGSWLTVV.

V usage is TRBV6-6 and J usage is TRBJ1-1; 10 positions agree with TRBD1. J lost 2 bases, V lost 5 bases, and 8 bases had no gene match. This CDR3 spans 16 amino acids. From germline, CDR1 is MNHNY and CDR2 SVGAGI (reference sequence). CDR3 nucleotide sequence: TGTGCCAGCAGTCCAAGGGGGACAGGGGCTAACACTGAAGCTTTCTTT. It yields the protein CASSPRGTGANTEAFF.

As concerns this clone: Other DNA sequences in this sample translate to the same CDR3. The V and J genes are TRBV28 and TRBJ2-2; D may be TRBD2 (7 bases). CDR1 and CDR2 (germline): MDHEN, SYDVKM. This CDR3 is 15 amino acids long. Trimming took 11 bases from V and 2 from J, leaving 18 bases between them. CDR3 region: CAARGAGANTGELFF. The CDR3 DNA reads TGTGCCGCGAGGGGGGCGGGGGCCAACACCGGGGAGCTGTTTTTT.

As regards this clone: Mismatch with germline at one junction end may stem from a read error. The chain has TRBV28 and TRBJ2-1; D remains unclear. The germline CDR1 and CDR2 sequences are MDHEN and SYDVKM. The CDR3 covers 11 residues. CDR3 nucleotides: TGCCTCTCGGGTGGTATCGATGAGCAGTTCTTC. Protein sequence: CLSGGIDEQFF.

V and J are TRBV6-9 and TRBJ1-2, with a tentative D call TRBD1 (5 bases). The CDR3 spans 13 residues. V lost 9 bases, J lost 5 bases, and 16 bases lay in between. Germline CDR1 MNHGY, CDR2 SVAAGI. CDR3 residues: CARRGQLLYGYTF. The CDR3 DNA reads TGTGCCAGAAGGGGTCAGCTCCTATATGGCTACACCTTC.